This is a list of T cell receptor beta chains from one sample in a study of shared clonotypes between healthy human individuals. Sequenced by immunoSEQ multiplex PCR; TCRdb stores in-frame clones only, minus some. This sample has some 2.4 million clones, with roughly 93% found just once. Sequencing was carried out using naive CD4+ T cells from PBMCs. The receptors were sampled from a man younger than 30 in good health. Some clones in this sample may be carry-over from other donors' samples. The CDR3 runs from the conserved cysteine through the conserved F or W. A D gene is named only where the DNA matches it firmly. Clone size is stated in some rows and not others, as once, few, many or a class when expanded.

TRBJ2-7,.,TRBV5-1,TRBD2,CASSLGGTSEFYEQYF,TGCGCCAGCAGCTTGGGAGGAACTAGCGAGTTCTACGAGCAGTACTTC
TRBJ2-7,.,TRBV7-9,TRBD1,CASSSDRGSDEQYF,TGTGCCAGCAGCTCAGACAGGGGAAGCGACGAGCAGTACTTC
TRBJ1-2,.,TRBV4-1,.,CASSQAGQPYGYTF,TGCGCCAGCAGCCAAGCCGGACAGCCCTATGGCTACACCTTC
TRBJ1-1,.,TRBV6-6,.,CASSYSGEYTEAFF,TGTGCCAGCAGTTACTCGGGGGAATACACTGAAGCTTTCTTT
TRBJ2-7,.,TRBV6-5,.,CASSYSSSVSYEQYF,TGTGCCAGTAGTTACTCGTCTAGCGTCTCCTACGAGCAGTACTTC
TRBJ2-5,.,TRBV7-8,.,CASSSRGSETQYF,TGTGCCAGCAGCTCCCGAGGGTCGGAGACCCAGTACTTC
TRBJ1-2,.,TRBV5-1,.,CASSLRTASNGYTF,TGCGCCAGCAGCTTGCGGACAGCCTCTAATGGCTACACCTTC
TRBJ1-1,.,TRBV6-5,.,CASRTGTPLPEAFF,TGTGCCAGCAGGACCGGGACCCCCCTTCCCGAAGCTTTCTTT
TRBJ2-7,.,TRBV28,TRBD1,CASTDRVSYEQYF,TGTGCCAGCACCGACAGGGTATCCTACGAGCAGTACTTC
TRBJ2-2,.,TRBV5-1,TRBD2,CASSLTLALAGELFF,TGCGCCAGCAGCTTAACACTAGCGCTCGCCGGGGAGCTGTTTTTT
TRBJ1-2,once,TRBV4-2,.,CASSQDLPDLVFYGYTF,TGTGCCAGCAGCCAAGATCTACCAGACCTGGTGTTCTATGGCTACACCTTC
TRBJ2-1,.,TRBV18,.,CASSPIGQTYNEQFF,TGTGCCAGCTCACCAATAGGCCAAACCTACAATGAGCAGTTCTTC
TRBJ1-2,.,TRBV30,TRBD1,CAWSPGTGVGYTF,TGTGCCTGGAGCCCCGGGACAGGGGTTGGCTACACCTTC
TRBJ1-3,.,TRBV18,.,CASSPDRHSGNTIYF,TGTGCCAGCTCACCAGACAGGCACTCTGGAAACACCATATATTTT
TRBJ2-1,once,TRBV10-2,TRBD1,CASRGLRDREEGGSYNEQFF,TGCGCCAGCAGGGGGCTCCGGGACAGGGAGGAAGGGGGCTCCTACAATGAGCAGTTCTTC
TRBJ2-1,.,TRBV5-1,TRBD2,CASSLGAGVPNEQFF,TGCGCCAGCAGCTTGGGAGCGGGAGTCCCCAATGAGCAGTTCTTC
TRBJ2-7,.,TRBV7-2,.,CASSLPRGSNEQYF,TGTGCCAGCAGCCTCCCGCGGGGATCGAACGAGCAGTACTTC
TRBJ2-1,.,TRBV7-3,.,CASSSSGGNEQFF,TGTGCCAGCAGCTCCTCAGGGGGGAATGAGCAGTTCTTC
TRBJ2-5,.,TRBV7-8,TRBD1,CASSLANRGTGETQYF,TGTGCCAGCAGCTTAGCGAACAGGGGTACGGGTGAGACCCAGTACTTC
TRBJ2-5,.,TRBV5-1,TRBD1,CASSLGGQMYQETQYF,TGCGCCAGCAGCTTGGGGGGACAGATGTACCAAGAGACCCAGTACTTC
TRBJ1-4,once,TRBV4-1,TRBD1,CASSQADRGEKLFF,TGCGCCAGCAGCCAAGCGGACAGGGGAGAAAAACTGTTTTTT
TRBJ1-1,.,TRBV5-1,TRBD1,CASSLEGARAEAFF,TGCGCCAGCAGCTTGGAGGGGGCGCGGGCTGAAGCTTTCTTT
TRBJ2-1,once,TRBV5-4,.,CASSLGGESSYNEQFF,TGTGCCAGCAGCTTAGGAGGGGAAAGCTCCTACAATGAGCAGTTCTTC
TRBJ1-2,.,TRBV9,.,CASTPANPNYGYTF,TGTGCCAGCACCCCGGCCAACCCTAACTATGGCTACACCTTC
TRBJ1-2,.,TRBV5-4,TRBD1,CASSSRTGASNYGYTF,TGTGCCAGCAGCTCAAGGACAGGGGCTTCTAACTATGGCTACACCTTC
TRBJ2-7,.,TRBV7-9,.,CASSLGVAHEQYF,TGTGCCAGCAGCTTAGGAGTAGCGCACGAGCAGTACTTC
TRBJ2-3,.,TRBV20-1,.,CSAGKTDTQYF,TGCAGTGCTGGGAAAACGGATACGCAGTATTTT
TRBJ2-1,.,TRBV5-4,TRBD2,CASSPGLAGPTGDEQFF,TGTGCCAGCAGCCCAGGACTAGCGGGACCCACGGGGGATGAGCAGTTCTTC
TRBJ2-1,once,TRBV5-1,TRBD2,CASSSPGLASSNEQFF,TGCGCCAGCAGCTCGCCGGGACTAGCATCATCCAATGAGCAGTTCTTC
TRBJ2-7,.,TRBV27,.,CASRKSRRPEYEQYF,TGTGCCAGCAGAAAATCCCGACGGCCGGAGTACGAGCAGTACTTC
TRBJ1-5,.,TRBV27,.,CASRVPNQPQHF,TGTGCCAGCAGGGTACCCAATCAGCCCCAGCATTTT
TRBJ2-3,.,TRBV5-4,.,CASSLGGQGPSTDTQYF,TGTGCCAGCAGCTTGGGGGGGCAGGGGCCTAGCACAGATACGCAGTATTTT
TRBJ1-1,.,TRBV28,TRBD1,CASSTRQGLAFF,TGTGCCAGCAGTACGAGACAGGGGCTAGCTTTCTTT
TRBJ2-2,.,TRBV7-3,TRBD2,CASSLGLATGELFF,TGTGCCAGCAGCCTGGGACTAGCGACCGGGGAGCTGTTTTTT
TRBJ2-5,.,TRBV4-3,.,CASSQGGAREQETQYF,TGCGCCAGCAGCCAGGGGGGGGCGCGGGAACAAGAGACCCAGTACTTC
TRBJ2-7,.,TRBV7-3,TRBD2,CASSLTGAGGPAHYEQYF,TGTGCCAGCAGCTTAACGGGCGCGGGAGGGCCGGCGCACTACGAGCAGTACTTC
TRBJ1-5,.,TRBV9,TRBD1,CASSATGGPNQPQHF,TGTGCCAGCAGCGCAACAGGGGGCCCCAATCAGCCCCAGCATTTT
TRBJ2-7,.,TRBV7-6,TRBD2,CASSSSGTREHEQYF,TGTGCCAGCAGCTCCTCCGGGACTAGGGAGCACGAGCAGTACTTC
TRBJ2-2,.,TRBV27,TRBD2,CASSLSGRGTGELFF,TGTGCCAGCAGTTTATCCGGGAGGGGGACCGGGGAGCTGTTTTTT
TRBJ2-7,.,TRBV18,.,CASSPLTAGEQYF,TGTGCCAGCTCACCACTAACCGCGGGGGAGCAGTACTTC
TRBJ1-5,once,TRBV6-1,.,CAGAVDSYNQPQHF,TGTGCCGGGGCGGTCGACAGCTACAATCAGCCCCAGCATTTT
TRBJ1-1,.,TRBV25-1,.,CASSEVGNTEAFF,TGTGCCAGCAGTGAAGTGGGGAACACTGAAGCTTTCTTT
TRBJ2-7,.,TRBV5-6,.,CASSLLRTYEQYF,TGTGCCAGCAGCTTGCTGAGAACCTACGAGCAGTACTTC
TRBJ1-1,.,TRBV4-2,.,CASSQAGQNTEAFF,TGTGCCAGCAGCCAAGCGGGTCAGAACACTGAAGCTTTCTTT
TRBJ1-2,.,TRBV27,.,CASSLRLNYGYTF,TGTGCCAGCAGTTTACGCCTGAACTATGGCTACACCTTC
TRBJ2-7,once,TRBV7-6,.,CASSLGRSSYEQYF,TGTGCCAGCAGCTTAGGTCGTTCCTCCTACGAGCAGTACTTC
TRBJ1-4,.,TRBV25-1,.,CASSEPQGRGEKLFF,TGTGCCAGCAGTGAACCACAGGGACGCGGTGAAAAACTGTTTTTT
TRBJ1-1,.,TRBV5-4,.,CASSLKVGSGEAFF,TGTGCCAGCAGCTTGAAAGTGGGGTCTGGAGAAGCTTTCTTT
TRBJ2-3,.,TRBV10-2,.,CASSEGRQPYTDTQYF,TGCGCCAGCAGTGAAGGGAGACAGCCTTACACAGATACGCAGTATTTT
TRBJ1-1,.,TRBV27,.,CASSSGRLLVEAFF,TGTGCCAGCAGCTCGGGGCGGTTGCTTGTAGAAGCTTTCTTT
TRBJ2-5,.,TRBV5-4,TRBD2,CASSSGLALRETQYF,TGTGCCAGCAGCTCAGGACTAGCGTTGCGAGAGACCCAGTACTTC
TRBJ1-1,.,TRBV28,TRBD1,CASSKRGQPNTEAFF,TGTGCCAGCAGTAAGAGGGGACAGCCGAACACTGAAGCTTTCTTT
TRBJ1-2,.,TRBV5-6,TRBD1,CASSWSYRGNYGYTF,TGTGCCAGCAGCTGGTCCTACAGGGGGAACTATGGCTACACCTTC
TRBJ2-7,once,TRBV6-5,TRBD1,CASKGQGVAEQYF,TGTGCCAGCAAGGGACAGGGGGTCGCCGAGCAGTACTTC
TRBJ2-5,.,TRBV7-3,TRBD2,CASSRGGAGGETQYF,TGTGCCAGCAGCCGGGGGGGCGCTGGGGGAGAGACCCAGTACTTC